Below, 10 T cell receptor beta chains from the same sample are listed, as sequenced in a study of metastatic and nonmetastatic thyroid tumors. TCRdb re-called the PCR reads through MiXCR. The table records some 26,000 clones, around 28% of them present only once. Before thyroid surgery, none of the patients had received any treatment. Material for sequencing was blood. All receptors come from a male donor with papillary thyroid cancer or a benign thyroid nodule (not recorded which). Some clones in this sample may be carry-over from other donors' samples.

This clone is deemed medium-sized. This sequence joins TRBV20-1 and TRBJ2-7; TRBD2 matches 10 bases. After removal of 5 bases from V and 2 bases from J, the junction contained 3 bases not matched to a gene. CDR1 is DFQATT, CDR2 SNEGSKA, per germline (reference sequence). The CDR3 is 13 amino acids. The CDR3 region has the DNA TGCAGTGCTCCCGGGACTAGCGCCTACGAGCAGTACTTC. Its translation: CSAPGTSAYEQYF.

Concerning this clone: Other DNA sequences of this sample code for an identical CDR3. The rearrangement links TRBV28 to TRBJ2-1; D gene ambiguous. Germline V lookup: CDR1 MDHEN, CDR2 SYDVKM. CDR3 size: 15 residues. V dropped 11 bases and J dropped 4 bases, with 21 bases sitting between them. Here the CDR3 reads CASKVSRGGYNEQFF. As DNA, the CDR3 is TGTGCCTCCAAAGTCTCCCGAGGTGGTTACAATGAGCAGTTCTTC.

This clone came up many times. This chain connects TRBV19 to TRBJ1-2; D is uncertain. CDR3 length: 12 amino acids. V lost 6 bases to trimming and J lost 2 bases, with 7 bases between them. Germline CDR1 and CDR2: LNHDA and SQIVND (reference sequence). The CDR3 nucleotides are TGTGCCAGTAGATCGGGAAACTATGGCTACACCTTC. Amino acids: CASRSGNYGYTF.

This clone was counted many times. Other DNA sequences of this sample code for an identical CDR3. V is TRBV27 and J is TRBJ2-7; D gene uncertain. The CDR3 runs 15 residues. Germline V lookup: CDR1 MNHEY, CDR2 SMNVEV (reference sequence). The V and J ends lost 0 bases and 0 bases respectively, with 9 bases between them. Written as DNA, the CDR3 is TGTGCCAGCAGTTTATCTTGGACGGACTCCTACGAGCAGTACTTC. Translated, it gives CASSLSWTDSYEQYF.

This clone showed up just once. The conserved phenylalanine or tryptophan is not found at the CDR3 terminus, so this likely reflects a read error. The chain combines TRBV20-1 with TRBJ1-2; D may be TRBD1 (5 bases). Germline V gene data show CDR1 as DFQATT and CDR2 as SNEGSKA (reference sequence). V lost 5 bases and J lost 8, with 21 bases in between. The CDR3 runs to 14 residues. For the CDR3, the DNA is TGCAGTGCTCACCGGGACCAGATCCAGAAGGGCTACACCCTC. This encodes CSAHRDQIQKGYTL.

This clone has at least ten counts. This chain connects TRBV20-1 to TRBJ2-1, with D unresolved. Germline V gene sequence: CDR1 DFQATT, CDR2 SNEGSKA (reference sequence). The CDR3 is made up of 13 amino acids. V was clipped by 3 bases and J by 7 bases, with 13 bases between them. Here the CDR3 DNA reads TGCAGTGCTAGCGACTTACTTTATAATGAGCAGTTCTTC. This codes for CSASDLLYNEQFF.

This clone was counted ten times or more. CDR3 nucleotide sequence: TGTGCCAGTAGTATAGAGGGACCGGGACAGGGATTAACGCCCCAGCATTTT. Translating gives CASSIEGPGQGLTPQHF. The chain couples TRBV19 to TRBJ1-5; 9 nucleotides match TRBD1. The germline CDR1 and CDR2 sequences are LNHDA and SQIVND (reference sequence). J lost 9 bases, V lost 0 bases, and 12 bases had no gene match. The CDR3 consists of 17 residues.

Worth noting for this clone: A junction end diverges from the germline sequence, so it may reflect a read error. This sequence joins TRBV11-2 and TRBJ2-2, with D perhaps TRBD2 (5 bases). Germline V gene lookup returns CDR1 SGHAT and CDR2 FQNNGV. The CDR3 has 16 residues. DNA for the CDR3: TGTGCCAGCAGCCCGATGACTATCGGAAACACCTGGGAGCTGTTTTTT. Translated, it gives CASSPMTIGNTWELFF. Full variable domain (rest looked up from reference TRBV11-2 and TRBJ2-2): EAGVAQSPRYKIIEKRQSVAFWCNPISGHATLYWYQQILGQGPKLLIQFQNNGVVDDSQLPKDRFSAERLKGVDSTLKIQPAKLEDSAVYLCASSPMTIGNTWELFFGEGSRLTVL.

This clone has a handful of counts. The chain links TRBV6-2 or TRBV6-3 to TRBJ2-6; D is possibly TRBD1 (6 bases). The germline V gene encodes CDR1 MNHEY and CDR2 SVGEGT. This CDR3 comprises 17 residues. V lost 8 bases and J 0 bases, leaving 17 bases between the germline ends. The CDR3 DNA follows: TGTGCCAGCCGATTGACAGGCAAATCCTCTGGGGCCAACGTCCTGACTTTC. Its protein is CASRLTGKSSGANVLTF.

Many counts were recorded for this clone. The chain joins TRBV18 to TRBJ2-1, with 10 bases aligning to TRBD2. The CDR3 extends over 15 amino acids. The trim removed 3 bases at V and 7 bases at J, leaving 6 bases unmatched. Germline V gene sequence: CDR1 KGHSH, CDR2 LQKENI. The CDR3 DNA is TGTGCCAGCTCACCGTTAGCGGGAGGCGGGAATGAGCAGTTCTTC. Protein: CASSPLAGGGNEQFF.